Sequencing of this T cell receptor beta chain was carried out in a study of monozygotic twins with cystic fibrosis. Study conclusions and caveats: Unrelated CF individuals shared fewer identical clonotypes than monozygotic CF twins.

As for this clone: The antigen is unknown.

Clones were sequenced by immunoSEQ multiplex PCR, and TCRdb holds only the in-frame ones, with some missing. The table records roughly 20,000 clones, about 90% of them present only once. The clonotype comes from a girl aged 2 to 9 with cystic fibrosis. Sequenced sample: blood.

The CDR3 sequence: CASSQEEGRVEAFF. CDR3 bases: TGCGCCAGCAGCCAAGAGGAGGGACGGGTTGAAGCTTTCTTT. The chain couples TRBV4-1 to TRBJ1-1; D is possibly TRBD1 (5 bases). Germline V gene data show CDR1 as MGHRA and CDR2 as YSYEKL. With 0 bases removed from V and 7 bases from J, the gap between germline ends came to 12 bases. The CDR3 has 14 residues.